This T cell receptor beta chain is drawn from a study of regulatory T cells in long-lasting Graves disease. The V and J ends lost 5 bases and 3 bases respectively, with 13 bases between them. This CDR3 spans 14 amino acids. Germline values: CDR1 MDHEN, CDR2 SYDVKM. Whole-study results and caveats: The TCR repertoire of persistent Graves' patients was less diverse than that of newly diagnosed ones. Patients with persistent disease showed a bias toward TRBV28, TRBJ1-2 and TRBJ2-5.

Time point indicated: persistent/refractory GD, antithyroid drugs over 5 years with positive TRAb. PBMCs were the source of the RNA used for TCR sequencing. Graves' disease was diagnosed by American Thyroid Association guidelines. From an endocrinology department in Xi'an, China, came the patients. The sample holds many counts of this clonotype. What it binds is unknown. Libraries of TCR beta came from iRepertoire HTBI primers plus Arm-PCR of CDR3 regions. Using its own MiXCR run on the multiplex PCR reads, TCRdb lists one record per CDR3 protein. The data contain around 460,000 distinct CDR3 sequences, less than 25% of them singletons.

The origin of this receptor is a female donor with Graves disease. The specimen was peripheral blood mononuclear cells (PBMCs), collected when the disease was refractory, from a patient treated with antithyroid drugs. J is TRBJ1-2 and V is TRBV28; no clear D gene. CDR3 DNA sequence: TGTGCCAGCAGTCCCTTAGGGTTGGACTATGGCTACACCTTC. Translated: CASSPLGLDYGYTF.